The T cell receptor beta chain described here comes from a study of immune evolution from preneoplasia to lung adenocarcinoma. For the study at large: HLA loss of heterozygosity: around 6.5% AIS, about 14% MIA, around 33% ADC, none AAH.

Data came from immunoSEQ multiplex PCR; TCRdb stores just in-frame clones and leaves some out. The sample includes thousands of clones, 75% to 90% of them seen just once. Germline values: CDR1 LNHDA, CDR2 SQIVND (reference sequence). V lost 3 bases and J lost 3, with 15 bases in between. CDR3 size: 16 residues. The material sequenced was FFPE minimally invasive lung adenocarcinoma tissue. The source of this sequence is a donor of 70 years or more with lung adenocarcinoma. The chain combines TRBV19 with TRBJ1-5; D gene unclear. The CDR3 DNA reads TGTGCCAGTAGTATTTTAGGCAGTACAAACAATCAGCCCCAGCATTTT. This translates into CASSILGSTNNQPQHF.